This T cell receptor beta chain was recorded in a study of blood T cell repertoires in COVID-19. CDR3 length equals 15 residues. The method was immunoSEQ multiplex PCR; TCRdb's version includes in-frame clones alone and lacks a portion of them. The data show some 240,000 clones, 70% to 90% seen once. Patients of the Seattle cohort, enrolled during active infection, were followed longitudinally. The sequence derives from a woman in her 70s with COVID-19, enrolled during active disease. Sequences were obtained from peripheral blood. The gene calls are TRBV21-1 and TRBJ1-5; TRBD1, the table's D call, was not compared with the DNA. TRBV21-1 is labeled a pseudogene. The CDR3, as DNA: TGTGCCAGCACGCCTTGGGGGACAGAGCATCAGCCCCAGCATTTT. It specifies CASTPWGTEHQPQHF.